The entry below describes one T cell receptor (beta chain). Its specificity is not known. The PCR employed 60 Vbeta primers together with 13 Jbeta primers. Measured with immunoSEQ multiplex PCR; TCRdb has only the in-frame clones, and not every one. This sample has 150,000 to 180,000 clones; less than 80% occur once, and the top ten carry about 2.1%. The data stem from a study of cytomegalovirus exposure and HLA in healthy donors. Overall study: The early release's HLA-typed donors yielded approximately 82 million unique TCRs.

Study results and limitations: In a later analysis, several top co-occurrence clusters appeared linked to parvovirus B19, influenza, CMV and Epstein-Barr virus. Reportedly, HLA-A and HLA-B alleles of most subjects were accurately predicted from TCR beta.

The donors comprised healthy bone marrow donors. V lost 2 bases to trimming and J lost 6 bases, with 17 bases between them. Per the germline V gene, CDR1 is MNHEY and CDR2 is SVGAGI. The CDR3 is made up of 15 amino acids. The sample consisted of PBMCs. The receptor was isolated from a man aged 25 to 45 in good health and CMV-seronegative. The rearrangement uses TRBV6-5 and TRBJ2-7; D not certain. The CDR3 DNA sequence: TGTGCCAGCAGTTACGTTTCCGGGTCGGCGAGCGAGCAGTACTTC. As protein: CASSYVSGSASEQYF.